The 26 T cell receptor beta chains presented below share a single source sample, sequenced in a study of CD8 T cells in ankylosing spondylitis. TCRdb ran MiXCR on the 5' RACE reads and lists one entry per CDR3 protein. This sample carries about 340,000 distinct CDR3 sequences, approximately 15% of them seen once, and the ten largest clones take less than 1.1%. The sequencing sample was made of blood, either unsorted or a sorted T cell fraction (not recorded which). Receptors originate from a male donor with ankylosing spondylitis or in good health (not recorded which).

The chain carries TRBV6-5 and TRBJ1-2; unclear D gene. V lost 0 bases, J lost 5 bases, and 22 bases lay in between. Germline V gene data show CDR1 as MNHEY and CDR2 as SVGAGI. The CDR3 runs to 18 residues. The CDR3 spells CASSYSKSGSGYEYGYTF. For the CDR3, the DNA is TGTGCCAGCAGTTACTCGAAGTCCGGGTCGGGTTATGAGTATGGCTACACCTTC.

Only a few counts were recorded for this clonotype. The chain combines TRBV5-1 with TRBJ1-1; 8 bases align to TRBD1. CDR1 is SGHRS and CDR2 is YFSETQ in the germline V gene. The CDR3 contains 16 residues. The ends lost 0 bases at V and 0 bases at J; junction bases unmatched: 4. CDR3 protein: CASSLAGDRLNTEAFF. The CDR3 DNA reads as TGCGCCAGCAGCTTGGCAGGGGACAGGTTGAACACTGAAGCTTTCTTT.

V is TRBV6-6 and J is TRBJ1-1; a weak D match, TRBD1 (5 bases). The CDR3 length is 13 residues. Germline assignment: CDR1 MNHNY and CDR2 SVGAGI (reference sequence). Trimming left V 8 bases short and J 0 bases short, with 10 bases between. CDR3 loop: CASEGVVNTEAFF. The CDR3 bases are TGTGCCAGCGAAGGGGTAGTGAACACTGAAGCTTTCTTT.

This chain uses TRBV29-1 with TRBJ2-1, with D perhaps matching TRBD2 (6 bases). Trimming took off 7 bases at V and 0 bases at J, with 19 bases between the two ends. The germline gives CDR1 SQVTM, CDR2 ANQGSEA. This CDR3 has 16 residues. As DNA, the CDR3 is TGCAGCGGCCTCCCCGGGACTGCAAGCTCCTACAATGAGCAGTTCTTC. This codes for CSGLPGTASSYNEQFF.

Only a few counts were recorded for this clonotype. The chain joins TRBV10-3 to TRBJ2-1, with TRBD1 matching 11 bases. The CDR3 has 14 residues. J lost 6 bases, V lost 8 bases, and 6 bases had no gene match. The germline gives CDR1 ENHRY, CDR2 SYGVKD. The CDR3 DNA follows: TGTGCCATCTGCCGGGACAGGGGGACCAATGAGCAGTTCTTC. It specifies CAICRDRGTNEQFF.

The V call is TRBV20-1, the J call TRBJ2-7; 8 bases map to TRBD2. Germline trimming cut 6 bases from V and 3 bases from J; bases unmatched to any gene: 10. Germline V gives CDR1 DFQATT, CDR2 SNEGSKA (reference sequence). This CDR3 comprises 14 residues. The CDR3 protein is CSATGGQGNYEQYF. The CDR3 nucleotides read TGCAGTGCAACGGGGGGGCAGGGGAACTACGAGCAGTACTTC.

The V and J genes are TRBV15 and TRBJ2-2, with D possibly TRBD2 on 7 matching bases. Looked up from germline, CDR1 is LNHNV and CDR2 is YYDKDF (reference sequence). The CDR3 covers 14 residues. The V gene lost 5 bases and the J gene lost 3 bases, with 10 bases spanning the gap. CDR3 amino acids: CATSRGADTGELFF. The CDR3 nucleotides are TGTGCCACCAGCCGGGGGGCGGACACCGGGGAGCTGTTTTTT.

This clonotype was seen many times. CDR3 nucleotide sequence: TGTGCCAGCAGCTTAAGGGAGGGAACCAATGAGCAGTTCTTC. As protein: CASSLREGTNEQFF. The V and J genes are TRBV7-8 and TRBJ2-1, with 7 bases identical to TRBD2. The germline V gene encodes CDR1 SGHVS and CDR2 FQNEAQ. The CDR3 is made up of 14 amino acids. V shed 2 bases, J shed 6 bases, and the junction held 4 bases outside the gene matches. Combining the CDR3 with reference TRBV7-8 and TRBJ2-1 gives the whole variable domain GAGVSQSPRYKVAKRGQDVALRCDPISGHVSLFWYQQALGQGPEFLTYFQNEAQLDKSGLPSDRFFAERPEGSVSTLKIQRTQQEDSAVYLCASSLREGTNEQFFGPGTRLTVL.

This clonotype has just a few counts. This chain uses TRBV11-3 with TRBJ2-5; 11 bases fit TRBD1. Germline-derived CDR1 and CDR2 are SGHNT and YENEEA. Germline trimming cut 4 bases from V and 1 base from J; bases unmatched to any gene: 2. The CDR3 extends over 15 amino acids. The DNA of the CDR3 is TGTGCCAGCAGCTCCGGGACAGGGGGCCAAGAGACCCAGTACTTC. Translating gives CASSSGTGGQETQYF. The complete variable domain, with remaining parts taken from reference TRBV11-3 and TRBJ2-5, reads EAGVVQSPRYKIIEKKQPVAFWCNPISGHNTLYWYLQNLGQGPELLIRYENEEAVDDSQLPKDRFSAERLKGVDSTLKIQPAELGDSAVYLCASSSGTGGQETQYFGPGTRLLVL.

The V gene is TRBV6-1, the J gene TRBJ2-7; 7 bases map to TRBD2. Per germline, CDR1 MNHNS and CDR2 SASEGT. The CDR3 has 16 residues. Unmatched junction bases numbered 15, after V lost 6 bases and J lost 4 bases. The CDR3 sequence is CASRGGSSTTGYEQYF. CDR3 coding DNA: TGTGCCAGCAGGGGAGGGAGCTCTACCACGGGTTACGAGCAGTACTTC.

V gene TRBV2 combines with J gene TRBJ1-6; a weak D match, TRBD1 (5 bases). Germline V gene sequence: CDR1 SNHLY, CDR2 FYNNEI. V gave up 4 bases and J gave up 10 bases, with 8 bases separating them. This CDR3 region has 12 residues. In nucleotides, the CDR3 is TGTGCCAGCAGTGGACAGCTATCACCCCTCCACTTT. This gives the protein CASSGQLSPLHF.

This clonotype was observed a handful of times. The chain has TRBV29-1 and TRBJ1-2, with D possibly TRBD1 on 6 matching bases. Germline V gives CDR1 SQVTM, CDR2 ANQGSEA. The CDR3 contains 10 residues. Trimming cost V 7 bases and J 8 bases, with 11 bases left between them. CDR3 nucleotide sequence: TGCAGCGGGGGACACGAGGGCTACACCTTC. Translated, it gives CSGGHEGYTF.

This clonotype turned up a few times. J is TRBJ1-2 and V is TRBV25-1; D unresolved. The germline V and J ends were trimmed by 1 base and 9 bases, with 6 bases remaining between them. This CDR3 spans 11 amino acids. Germline loops: CDR1 MGHDK, CDR2 SYGVNS. The CDR3 sequence is CASSELGSYTF. The CDR3 DNA sequence: TGTGCCAGCAGTGAATTGGGGAGCTACACCTTC.

The gene calls are TRBV6-6 and TRBJ2-1; 8 nucleotides match TRBD1. V was pared by 4 bases and J by 6 bases, with 2 bases of the junction left unmatched. The length of the CDR3 is 13 residues. Germline V gene sequence: CDR1 MNHNY, CDR2 SVGAGI (reference sequence). Here the CDR3 DNA reads TGTGCCAGCAGTTCAGGGGGCTTCAATGAGCAGTTCTTC. Residues: CASSSGGFNEQFF.

The chain employs TRBV10-3 and TRBJ1-1; 7 nucleotides line up with TRBD1. Germline lookup yields CDR1 ENHRY and CDR2 SYGVKD. V was pared by 10 bases and J by 1 base, with 6 bases of the junction left unmatched. The CDR3 length is 13 residues. The chain's CDR3 is CATGRDRNTEAFF. Here the CDR3 DNA reads TGTGCCACGGGACGGGACAGGAACACTGAAGCTTTCTTT.

Ten or more counts support this clonotype. The V gene is TRBV12-3 or TRBV12-4, the J gene TRBJ1-1; TRBD1 matches 10 bases. The V gene end was trimmed by 6 bases and the J gene end by 4 bases; junction bases not matched to a gene: 5. This CDR3 has 14 residues. The DNA for the CDR3 is TGTGCCAGCAGCCAAGGACAGGGGGTCACTGAAGCTTTCTTT. Protein: CASSQGQGVTEAFF.

The rearrangement links TRBV3-1 to TRBJ2-7, with D possibly TRBD2 on 5 matching bases. CDR3 size: 13 residues. Looked up from germline, CDR1 is LGHDT and CDR2 is YNNKEL (reference sequence). V shed 2 bases and J shed 2 bases, with 7 bases lying between them. The CDR3 region is CASSQRTPYEQYF. The CDR3 DNA reads TGTGCCAGCAGCCAACGGACTCCCTACGAGCAGTACTTC.

This clonotype was counted between two and nine times. The chain joins TRBV11-1 to TRBJ2-2, with TRBD2 matching over 11 bases. This CDR3 region has 18 residues. V lost 5 bases to trimming and J lost 5 bases; unmatched junction nucleotides: 13. Germline CDR1 reads SGHAT; CDR2 reads FQDESV (reference sequence). Written as DNA, the CDR3 is TGTGCCAGCAGCCTCTCTTGGATAGCGGGAGGGCCTACCGGGGAGCTGTTTTTT. Residues: CASSLSWIAGGPTGELFF.

This rearrangement joins TRBV29-1 to TRBJ2-1; 7 bases line up with TRBD1. The CDR3 has 14 residues. With 3 bases clipped from V and 2 bases from J, the junction kept 4 bases outside the gene matches. Germline CDR1 is SQVTM and CDR2 is ANQGSEA. CDR3 residues: CSVDPGTAYNEQFF. In nucleotides, the CDR3 is TGCAGCGTTGACCCCGGGACAGCCTACAATGAGCAGTTCTTC.

This sequence joins TRBV4-2 and TRBJ2-5; TRBD2 aligns across 8 bases. CDR1 is LGHNA and CDR2 is YNFKEQ in the germline V gene. V shed 1 base and J 1 base; nucleotides not matched to a gene: 5. The CDR3 contains 16 residues. CDR3 sequence reads: CASSQGSAGVQETQYF. In nucleotides, the CDR3 is TGTGCCAGCAGCCAAGGGTCAGCGGGGGTCCAAGAGACCCAGTACTTC.

The rearrangement joins TRBV5-5 to TRBJ2-1; the match to TRBD1 covers 7 bases. The CDR3 spans 15 residues. Germline V gene lookup returns CDR1 SGHKS and CDR2 YYEKEE (reference sequence). Trimming took 0 bases from V and 2 from J; bases not matched to a gene: 2. The CDR3 spells CASSLVGQTYNEQFF. Here the CDR3 DNA reads TGTGCCAGCAGCTTGGTGGGACAGACCTACAATGAGCAGTTCTTC.

The chain joins TRBV6-1 to TRBJ2-7; D uncertain. The CDR3 is 14 amino acids. Germline V gene sequence: CDR1 MNHNS, CDR2 SASEGT. Trimming pared 5 bases from V and 3 bases from J, leaving 14 bases between. CDR3 in amino acids: CASSNHGFLYEQYF. Here the CDR3 DNA reads TGTGCCAGCAGTAATCACGGATTCCTCTACGAGCAGTACTTC.

The rearrangement links TRBV11-2 to TRBJ2-3; the match to TRBD2 covers 7 bases. Germline lookup yields CDR1 SGHAT and CDR2 FQNNGV. Trimming took 2 bases from V and 4 from J; bases not matched to a gene: 9. The CDR3 extends over 16 amino acids. The CDR3 spells CASSLLALGGADTQYF. For the CDR3, the DNA is TGTGCCAGCAGCTTACTAGCGTTGGGAGGGGCAGATACGCAGTATTTT.

This clonotype showed up many times. The rearrangement uses TRBV5-6 and TRBJ1-1; TRBD1 aligns across 9 bases. CDR1 is SGHDT and CDR2 is YYEEEE in the germline V gene. After removal of 5 bases from V and 6 bases from J, the junction contained 8 bases not matched to a gene. CDR3 length: 14 amino acids. CDR3 in amino acids: CASRGQGMGPEAFF. The CDR3 DNA is TGTGCCAGCAGAGGACAGGGGATGGGGCCTGAAGCTTTCTTT.

The table lists this clonotype with a count of one. This chain links TRBV20-1 with TRBJ2-3; D is possibly TRBD2 (5 bases). CDR1 and CDR2 (germline): DFQATT, SNEGSKA (reference sequence). The CDR3 contains 14 residues. The V end lost 6 bases, the J end lost 3 bases, and 16 bases lay between the germline ends. CDR3 sequence (DNA): TGCAGTGCCGCTCGGAGCGGAAAAACAGATACGCAGTATTTT. It yields the protein CSAARSGKTDTQYF.

V gene TRBV7-9 combines with J gene TRBJ2-7; TRBD2 is a possible D gene (6 bases). The V gene's germline CDR1 is SEHNR and CDR2 FQNEAQ (reference sequence). The CDR3 consists of 16 residues. The ends were cut back, 5 bases at V and 0 bases at J, with 17 bases in the middle. The CDR3 DNA reads TGTGCCAGCAGCCCTAAGGAGGGGTTCAGCTCCTACGAGCAGTACTTC. This codes for CASSPKEGFSSYEQYF.